This section outlines one T cell receptor (beta chain) sequence together with its context. Its antigen remains unknown. The sample originates from a study of cytomegalovirus exposure and HLA in healthy donors. Study-wide points: Segments of the TCR beta V type were, in most cases, productive about 90% or about 30% of the time in an earlier analysis.

PCR used 60 Vbeta primers and 13 Jbeta primers. Method: immunoSEQ multiplex PCR; TCRdb's copy keeps in-frame clones and lacks some. This table holds approximately 170,000 clones, roughly 84% found once. As for the donors, each was a healthy bone marrow donor. Germline V gene lookup returns CDR1 LNHNV and CDR2 YYDKDF (reference sequence). The CDR3 covers 14 residues. V shed 1 base and J shed 2 bases, with 9 bases lying between them. The V call is TRBV15, the J call TRBJ2-7; tentatively, D is TRBD1 (5 bases). The sequencing sample was made of PBMCs. This TCR came from a boy aged 2 to 9 in good health and CMV-seronegative. The CDR3 region is CATSRGTLTYEQYV. CDR3 in DNA: TGTGCCACCAGCAGAGGGACACTAACCTACGAGCAGTACGTC.